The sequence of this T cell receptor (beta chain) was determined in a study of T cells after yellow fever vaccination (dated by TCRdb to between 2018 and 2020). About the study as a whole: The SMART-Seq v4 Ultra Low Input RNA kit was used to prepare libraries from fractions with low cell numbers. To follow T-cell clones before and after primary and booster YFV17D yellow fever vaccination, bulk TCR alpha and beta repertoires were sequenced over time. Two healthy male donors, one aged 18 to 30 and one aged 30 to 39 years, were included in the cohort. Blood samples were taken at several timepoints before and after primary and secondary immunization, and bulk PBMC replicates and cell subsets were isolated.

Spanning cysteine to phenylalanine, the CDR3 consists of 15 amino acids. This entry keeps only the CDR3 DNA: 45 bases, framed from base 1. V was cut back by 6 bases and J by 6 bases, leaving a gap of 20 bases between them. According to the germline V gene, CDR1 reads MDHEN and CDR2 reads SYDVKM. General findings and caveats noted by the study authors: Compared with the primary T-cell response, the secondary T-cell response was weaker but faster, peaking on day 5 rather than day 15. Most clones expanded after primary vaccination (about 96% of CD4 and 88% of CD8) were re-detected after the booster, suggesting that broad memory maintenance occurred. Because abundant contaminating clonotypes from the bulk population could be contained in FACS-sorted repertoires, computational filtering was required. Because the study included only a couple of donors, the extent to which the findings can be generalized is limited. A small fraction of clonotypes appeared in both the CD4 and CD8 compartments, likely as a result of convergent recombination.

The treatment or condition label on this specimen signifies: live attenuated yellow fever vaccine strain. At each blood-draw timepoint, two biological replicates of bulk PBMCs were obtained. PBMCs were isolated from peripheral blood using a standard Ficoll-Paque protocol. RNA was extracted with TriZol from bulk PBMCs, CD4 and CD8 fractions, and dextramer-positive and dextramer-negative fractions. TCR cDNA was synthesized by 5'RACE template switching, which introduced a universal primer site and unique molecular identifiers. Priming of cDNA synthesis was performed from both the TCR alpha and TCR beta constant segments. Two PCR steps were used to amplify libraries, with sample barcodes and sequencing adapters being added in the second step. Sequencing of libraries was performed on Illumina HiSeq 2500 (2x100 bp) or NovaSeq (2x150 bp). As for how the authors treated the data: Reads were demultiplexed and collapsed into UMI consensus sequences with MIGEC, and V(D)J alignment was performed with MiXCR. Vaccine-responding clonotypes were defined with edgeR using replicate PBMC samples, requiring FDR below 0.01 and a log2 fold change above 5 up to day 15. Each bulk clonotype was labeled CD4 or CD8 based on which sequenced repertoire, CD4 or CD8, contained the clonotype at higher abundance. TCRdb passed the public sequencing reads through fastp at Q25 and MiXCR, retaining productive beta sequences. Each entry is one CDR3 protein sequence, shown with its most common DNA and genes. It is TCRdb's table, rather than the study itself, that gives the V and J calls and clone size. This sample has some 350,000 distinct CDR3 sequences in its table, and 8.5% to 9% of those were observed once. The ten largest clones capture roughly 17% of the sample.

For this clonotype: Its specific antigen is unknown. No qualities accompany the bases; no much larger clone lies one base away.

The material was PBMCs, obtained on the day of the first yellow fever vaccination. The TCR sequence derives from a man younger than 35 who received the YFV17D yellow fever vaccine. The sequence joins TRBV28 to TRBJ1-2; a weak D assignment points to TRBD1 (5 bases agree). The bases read TGTGCCAGCAGGAAACACTCTCCCGGGGGGGATGGCTACACCTTC. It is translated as CASRKHSPGGDGYTF.